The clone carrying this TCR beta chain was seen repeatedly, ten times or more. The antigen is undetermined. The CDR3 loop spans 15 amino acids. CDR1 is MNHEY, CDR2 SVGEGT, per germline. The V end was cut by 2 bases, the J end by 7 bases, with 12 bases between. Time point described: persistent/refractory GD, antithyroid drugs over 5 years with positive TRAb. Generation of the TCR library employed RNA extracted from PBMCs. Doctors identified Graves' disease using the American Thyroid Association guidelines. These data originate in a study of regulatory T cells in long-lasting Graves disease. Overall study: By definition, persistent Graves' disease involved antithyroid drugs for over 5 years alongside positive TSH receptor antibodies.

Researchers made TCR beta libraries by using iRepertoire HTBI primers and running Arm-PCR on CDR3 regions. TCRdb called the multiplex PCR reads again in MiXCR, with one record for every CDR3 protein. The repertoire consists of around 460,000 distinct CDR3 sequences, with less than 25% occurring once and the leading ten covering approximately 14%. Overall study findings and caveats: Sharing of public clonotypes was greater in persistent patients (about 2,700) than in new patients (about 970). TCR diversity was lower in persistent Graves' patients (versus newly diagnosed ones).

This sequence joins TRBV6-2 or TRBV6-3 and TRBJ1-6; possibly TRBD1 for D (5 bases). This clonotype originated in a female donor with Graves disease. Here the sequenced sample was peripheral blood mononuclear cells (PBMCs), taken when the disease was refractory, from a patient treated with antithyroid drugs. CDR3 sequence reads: CASSYARAPNSPLHF. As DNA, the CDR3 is TGTGCCAGCAGTTACGCCAGGGCACCGAATTCACCCCTCCACTTT.